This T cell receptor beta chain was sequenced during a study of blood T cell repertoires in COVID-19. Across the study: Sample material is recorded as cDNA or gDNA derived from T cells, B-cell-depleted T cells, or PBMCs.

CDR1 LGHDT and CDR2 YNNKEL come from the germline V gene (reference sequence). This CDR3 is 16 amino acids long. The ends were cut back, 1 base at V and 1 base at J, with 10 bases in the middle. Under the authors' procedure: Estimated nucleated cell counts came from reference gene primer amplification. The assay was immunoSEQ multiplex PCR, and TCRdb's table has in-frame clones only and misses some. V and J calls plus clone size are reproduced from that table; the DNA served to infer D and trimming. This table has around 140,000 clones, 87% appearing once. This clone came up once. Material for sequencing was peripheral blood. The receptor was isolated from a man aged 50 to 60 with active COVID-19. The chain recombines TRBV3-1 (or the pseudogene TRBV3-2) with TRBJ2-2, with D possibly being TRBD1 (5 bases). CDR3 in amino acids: CASSQGAGLNTGELFF. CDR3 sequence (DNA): TGTGCCAGCAGCCAAGGCGCAGGGTTGAACACCGGGGAGCTGTTTTTT.